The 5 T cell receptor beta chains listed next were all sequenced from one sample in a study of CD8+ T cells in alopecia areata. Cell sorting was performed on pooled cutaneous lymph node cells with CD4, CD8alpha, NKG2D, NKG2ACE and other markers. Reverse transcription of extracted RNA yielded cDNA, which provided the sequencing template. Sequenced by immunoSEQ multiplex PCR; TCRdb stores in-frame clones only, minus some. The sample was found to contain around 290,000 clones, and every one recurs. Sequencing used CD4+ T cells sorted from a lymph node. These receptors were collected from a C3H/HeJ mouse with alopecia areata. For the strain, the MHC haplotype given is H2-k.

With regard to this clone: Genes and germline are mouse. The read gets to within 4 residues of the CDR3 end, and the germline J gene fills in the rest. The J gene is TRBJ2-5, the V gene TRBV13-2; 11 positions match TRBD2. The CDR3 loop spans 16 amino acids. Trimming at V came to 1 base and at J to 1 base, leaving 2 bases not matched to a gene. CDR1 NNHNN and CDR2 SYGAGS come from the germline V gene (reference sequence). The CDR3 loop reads CASGDRDWGYQDTQYF. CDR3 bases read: TGTGCCAGCGGTGATCGGGACTGGGGGTACCAAGAC.

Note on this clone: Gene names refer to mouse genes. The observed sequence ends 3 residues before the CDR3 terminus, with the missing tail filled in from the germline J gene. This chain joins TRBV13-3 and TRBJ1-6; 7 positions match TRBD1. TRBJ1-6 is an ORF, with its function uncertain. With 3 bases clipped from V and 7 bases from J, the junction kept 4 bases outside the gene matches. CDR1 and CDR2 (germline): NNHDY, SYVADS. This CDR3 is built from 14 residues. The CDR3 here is CASSATGRNSPLYF. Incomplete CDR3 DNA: TGTGCCAGCAGTGCGACAGGGAGGAATTCGCCC.

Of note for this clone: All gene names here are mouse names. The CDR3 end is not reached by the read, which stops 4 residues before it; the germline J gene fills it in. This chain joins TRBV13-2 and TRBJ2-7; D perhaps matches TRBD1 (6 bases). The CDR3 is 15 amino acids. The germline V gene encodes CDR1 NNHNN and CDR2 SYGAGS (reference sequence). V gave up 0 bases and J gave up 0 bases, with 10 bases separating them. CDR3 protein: CASGDANRVSYEQYF. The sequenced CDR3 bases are TGTGCCAGCGGTGATGCAAACAGGGTCTCCTAT.

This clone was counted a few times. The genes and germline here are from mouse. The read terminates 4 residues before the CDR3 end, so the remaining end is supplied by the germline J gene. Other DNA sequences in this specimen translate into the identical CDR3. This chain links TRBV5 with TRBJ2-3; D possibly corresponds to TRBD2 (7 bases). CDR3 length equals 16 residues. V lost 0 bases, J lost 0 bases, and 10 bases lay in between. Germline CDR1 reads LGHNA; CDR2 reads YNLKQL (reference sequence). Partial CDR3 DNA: TGTGCCAGCAGCCAAGATTGGGGGGCTAGTGCAGAA. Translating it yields CASSQDWGASAE. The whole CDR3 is CASSQDWGASAETLYF.

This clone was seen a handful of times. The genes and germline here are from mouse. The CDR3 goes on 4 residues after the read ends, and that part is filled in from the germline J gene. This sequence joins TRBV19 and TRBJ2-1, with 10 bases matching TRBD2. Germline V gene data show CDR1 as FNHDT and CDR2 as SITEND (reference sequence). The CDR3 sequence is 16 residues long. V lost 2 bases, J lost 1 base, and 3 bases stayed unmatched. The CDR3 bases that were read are TGTGCCAGCAGTATCCTGGACTGGGGGAACTATGCT. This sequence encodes CASSILDWGNYA. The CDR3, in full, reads CASSILDWGNYAEQFF.